The clone carrying this T cell receptor beta chain was detected a few times. Its target is not known. Primers used in a second PCR of about 6 to 11 cycles were a sample-barcoded 5' primer and a J-beta primer mix. Each cDNA molecule, via a template-switch adaptor with 12 random nucleotides, was tagged. Via MiXCR, TCRdb re-called the 5' RACE reads, giving one row per CDR3 protein. The table records over 600,000 distinct CDR3 sequences, around 45% of them present only once. The sample comes from a study of blood T cells in healthy people across ages. Study observations and caveats: Naive and antigen-experienced cells could not be conclusively compared, given unsorted PBMCs. The study regarded diversity estimates from one million T cells as underestimates. In older individuals, TCR beta diversity per million T cells was lower, falling roughly linearly with age.

V lost 6 bases and J lost 2; bases outside the gene matches: 13. CDR3 length: 17 residues. Germline CDR1 is MNHEY and CDR2 is SVGAGI. The chain couples TRBV6-5 to TRBJ2-5, with TRBD2 matching 9 bases. Input material: blood. The source is a man at least 80 years old in good health. CDR3 sequence: CASRTLTLAGKQETQYF. In DNA, the CDR3 is TGTGCCAGCAGAACTCTTACTCTAGCGGGAAAGCAAGAGACCCAGTACTTC.